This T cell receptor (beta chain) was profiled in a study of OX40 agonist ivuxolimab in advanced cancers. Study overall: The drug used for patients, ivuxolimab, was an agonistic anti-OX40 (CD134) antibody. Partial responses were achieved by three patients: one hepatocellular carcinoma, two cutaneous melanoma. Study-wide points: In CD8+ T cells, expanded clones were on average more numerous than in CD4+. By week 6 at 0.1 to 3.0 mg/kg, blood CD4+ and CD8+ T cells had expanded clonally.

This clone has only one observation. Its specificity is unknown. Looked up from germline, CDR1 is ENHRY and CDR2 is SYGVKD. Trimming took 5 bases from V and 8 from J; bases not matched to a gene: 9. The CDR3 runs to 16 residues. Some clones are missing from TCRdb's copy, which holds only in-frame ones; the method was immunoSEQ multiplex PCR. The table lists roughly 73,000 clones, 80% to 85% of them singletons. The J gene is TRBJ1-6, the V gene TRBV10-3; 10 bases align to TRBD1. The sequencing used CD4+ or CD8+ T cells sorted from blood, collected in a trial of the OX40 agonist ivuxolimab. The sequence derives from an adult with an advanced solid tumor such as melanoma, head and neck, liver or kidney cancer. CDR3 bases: TGTGCCATCAGTAGGACAGGGGGAGGTTTAGATTCACCCCTCCACTTT. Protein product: CAISRTGGGLDSPLHF.